The source of this TCR beta chain is a study of blood T cell repertoires in COVID-19. Here immunoSEQ multiplex PCR was the method, and the copy in TCRdb shows in-frame clones only, minus some. The table has about 82,000 clones, around 83% seen once. Germline V CDR1 and CDR2: LNHDA, SQIVND (reference sequence). The CDR3 is 14 amino acids. The J segment lost 5 bases and the V segment lost 5 bases, leaving 6 bases of the junction unmatched. Material: peripheral blood. V usage is TRBV19 and J usage is TRBJ1-1; 9 bases are shared with TRBD1. The source of this sequence is a woman aged 55-69 years with acute or convalescent COVID-19. The CDR3 DNA reads as TGTGCCAGTAGTGAACAGGGGGCGCGGACTGAAGCTTTCTTT. Translated, it gives CASSEQGARTEAFF. Full variable domain (remainder filled in from reference TRBV19 and TRBJ1-1): DGGITQSPKYLFRKEGQNVTLSCEQNLNHDAMYWYRQDPGQGLRLIYYSQIVNDFQKGDIAEGYSVSREKKESFPLTVTSAQKNPTAFYLCASSEQGARTEAFFGQGTRLTVV.